This TCR beta chain was sequenced for a study of T cell changes during pregnancy in multiple sclerosis. Germline CDR1 MNHEY, CDR2 SMNVEV (reference sequence). Trimming cost V 7 bases and J 3 bases; bases outside gene matches: 13. The CDR3 sequence is 17 residues long. The assay was immunoSEQ multiplex PCR, and TCRdb's table has in-frame clones only and misses some. The repertoire includes some 38,000 clones, more than 90% of them detected once, and about 12% sits in the top ten. The sequencing used CD8+ T cells from peripheral blood mononuclear cells, collected after pregnancy. V is TRBV27 and J is TRBJ2-5, with 11 bases lining up with TRBD1. The receptor comes from a female donor with multiple sclerosis, enrolled in a pregnancy study. CDR3: CASKTSRTGGWEETQYF. Written as DNA, the CDR3 is TGTGCCAGCAAGACATCAAGGACAGGGGGCTGGGAAGAGACCCAGTACTTC.